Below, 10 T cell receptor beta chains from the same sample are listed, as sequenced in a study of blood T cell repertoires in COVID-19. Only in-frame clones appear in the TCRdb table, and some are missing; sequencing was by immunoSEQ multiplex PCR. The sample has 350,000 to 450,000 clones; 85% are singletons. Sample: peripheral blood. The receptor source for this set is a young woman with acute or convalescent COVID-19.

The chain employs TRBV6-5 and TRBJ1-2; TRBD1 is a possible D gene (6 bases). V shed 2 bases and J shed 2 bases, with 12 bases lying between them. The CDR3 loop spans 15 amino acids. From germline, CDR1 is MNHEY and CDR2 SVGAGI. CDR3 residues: CASSYTQQGNYGYTF. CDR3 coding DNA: TGTGCCAGCAGTTACACACAACAGGGCAACTATGGCTACACCTTC.

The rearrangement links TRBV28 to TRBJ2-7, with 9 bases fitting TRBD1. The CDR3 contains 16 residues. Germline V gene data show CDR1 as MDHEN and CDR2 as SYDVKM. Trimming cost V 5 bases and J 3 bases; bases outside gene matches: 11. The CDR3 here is CASSPGTGTGFYEQYF. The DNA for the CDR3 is TGTGCCAGCAGTCCAGGTACCGGGACAGGGTTCTACGAGCAGTACTTC.

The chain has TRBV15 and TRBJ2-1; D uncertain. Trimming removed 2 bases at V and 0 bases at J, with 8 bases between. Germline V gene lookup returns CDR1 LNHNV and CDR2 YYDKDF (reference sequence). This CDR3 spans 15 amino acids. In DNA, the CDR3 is TGTGCCACCAGCAGACGATCCAGCTCCTACAATGAGCAGTTCTTC. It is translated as CATSRRSSSYNEQFF.

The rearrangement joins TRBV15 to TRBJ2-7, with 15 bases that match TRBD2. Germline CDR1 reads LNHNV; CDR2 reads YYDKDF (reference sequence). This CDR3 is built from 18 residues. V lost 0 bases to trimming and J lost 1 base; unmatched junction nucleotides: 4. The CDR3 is CATSRDLGTSGRSYEQYF. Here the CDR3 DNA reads TGTGCCACCAGCAGAGATCTCGGGACTAGCGGGAGGTCCTACGAGCAGTACTTC.

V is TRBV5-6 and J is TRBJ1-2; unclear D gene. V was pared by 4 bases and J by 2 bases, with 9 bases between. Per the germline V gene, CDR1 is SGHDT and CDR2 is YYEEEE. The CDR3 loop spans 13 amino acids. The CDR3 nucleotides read TGTGCCAGCAGCCCCCAGGCCAACTATGGCTACACCTTC. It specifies CASSPQANYGYTF.

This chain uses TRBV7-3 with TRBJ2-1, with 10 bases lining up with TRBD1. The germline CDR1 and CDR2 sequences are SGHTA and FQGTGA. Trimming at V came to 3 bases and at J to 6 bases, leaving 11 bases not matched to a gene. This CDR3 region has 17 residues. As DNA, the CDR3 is TGTGCCAGCAGCTTGGGGCCCCGGGACAGGGGCGTCAATGAGCAGTTCTTC. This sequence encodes CASSLGPRDRGVNEQFF.

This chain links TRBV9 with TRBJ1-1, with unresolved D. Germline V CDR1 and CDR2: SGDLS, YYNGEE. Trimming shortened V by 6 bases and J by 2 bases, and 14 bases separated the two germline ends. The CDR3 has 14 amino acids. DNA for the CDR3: TGTGCCAGCACCCCGGGGTACACCAACACTGAAGCTTTCTTT. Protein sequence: CASTPGYTNTEAFF.

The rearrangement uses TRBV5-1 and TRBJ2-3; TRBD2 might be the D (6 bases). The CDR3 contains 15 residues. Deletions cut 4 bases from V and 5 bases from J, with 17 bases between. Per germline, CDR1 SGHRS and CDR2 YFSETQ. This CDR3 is CASSVLAVNGDTQYF. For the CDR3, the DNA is TGCGCCAGCAGCGTACTAGCCGTCAATGGAGATACGCAGTATTTT.

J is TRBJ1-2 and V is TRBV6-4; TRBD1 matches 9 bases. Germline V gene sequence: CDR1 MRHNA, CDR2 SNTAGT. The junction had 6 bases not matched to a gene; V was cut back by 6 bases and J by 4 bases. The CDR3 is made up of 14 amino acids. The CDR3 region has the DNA TGTGCCAGCAGCCACAGGGGGCTTGGCTATGGCTACACCTTC. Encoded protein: CASSHRGLGYGYTF.

CDR3 residues: CASQMTVNTEAFF. The DNA for the CDR3 is TGTGCCAGCCAAATGACAGTGAACACTGAAGCTTTCTTT. V and J are TRBV18 and TRBJ1-1, with a weak D call TRBD1 (5 bases). The CDR3 has 13 amino acids. V was pared by 8 bases and J by 0 bases, with 10 bases between. Germline-derived CDR1 and CDR2 are KGHSH and LQKENI.